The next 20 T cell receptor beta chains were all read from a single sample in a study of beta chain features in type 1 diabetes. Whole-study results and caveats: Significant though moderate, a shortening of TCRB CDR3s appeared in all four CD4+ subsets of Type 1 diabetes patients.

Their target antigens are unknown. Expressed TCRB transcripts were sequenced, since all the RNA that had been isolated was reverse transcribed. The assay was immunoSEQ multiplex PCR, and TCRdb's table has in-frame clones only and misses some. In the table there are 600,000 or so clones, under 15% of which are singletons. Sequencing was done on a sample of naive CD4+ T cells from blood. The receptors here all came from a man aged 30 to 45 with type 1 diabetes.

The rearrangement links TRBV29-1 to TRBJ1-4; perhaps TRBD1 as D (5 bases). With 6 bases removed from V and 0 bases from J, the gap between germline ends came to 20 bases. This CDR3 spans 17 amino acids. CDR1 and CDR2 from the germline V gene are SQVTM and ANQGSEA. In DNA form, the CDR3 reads TGCAGCGTGCAGAAGGGGCAGTCAAGTGCAACTAATGAAAAACTGTTTTTT. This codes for CSVQKGQSSATNEKLFF.

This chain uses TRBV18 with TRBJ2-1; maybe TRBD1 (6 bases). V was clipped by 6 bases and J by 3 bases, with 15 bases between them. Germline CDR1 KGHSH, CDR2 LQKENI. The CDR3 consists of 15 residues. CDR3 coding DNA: TGTGCCAGCTCTCACAGGGACACGGACTACAATGAGCAGTTCTTC. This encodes CASSHRDTDYNEQFF.

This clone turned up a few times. The CDR3 coding sequence is TGTGCCAGCTCCTTTCGCCGGGACAGGGGAATTGAAAAACTGTTTTTT. Protein: CASSFRRDRGIEKLFF. This sequence joins TRBV18 and TRBJ1-4; 10 positions match TRBD1. CDR3 length: 16 amino acids. From germline, CDR1 is KGHSH and CDR2 LQKENI. After removal of 6 bases from V and 7 bases from J, the junction contained 11 bases not matched to a gene.

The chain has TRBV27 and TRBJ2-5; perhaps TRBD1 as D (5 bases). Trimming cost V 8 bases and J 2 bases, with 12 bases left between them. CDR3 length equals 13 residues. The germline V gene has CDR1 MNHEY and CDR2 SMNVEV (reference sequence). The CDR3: CASATDRQETQYF. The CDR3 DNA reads TGTGCCAGCGCAACTGACAGACAAGAGACCCAGTACTTC.

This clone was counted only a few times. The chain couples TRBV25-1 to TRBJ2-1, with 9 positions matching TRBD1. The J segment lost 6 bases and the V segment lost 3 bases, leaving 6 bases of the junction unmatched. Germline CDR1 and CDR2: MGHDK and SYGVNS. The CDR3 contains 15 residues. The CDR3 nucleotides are TGTGCCAGCAGTGACCCCCGGACAGGGGCCAATGAGCAGTTCTTC. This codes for CASSDPRTGANEQFF. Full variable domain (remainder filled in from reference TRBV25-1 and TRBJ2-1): EADIYQTPRYLVIGTGKKITLECSQTMGHDKMYWYQQDPGMELHLIHYSYGVNSTEKGDLSSESTVSRIRTEHFPLTLESARPSHTSQYLCASSDPRTGANEQFFGPGTRLTVL.

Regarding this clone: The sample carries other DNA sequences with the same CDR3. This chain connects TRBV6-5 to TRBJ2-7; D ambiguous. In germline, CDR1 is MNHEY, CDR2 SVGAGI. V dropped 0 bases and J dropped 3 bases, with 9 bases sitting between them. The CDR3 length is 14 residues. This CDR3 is CASSYSAGDYEQYF. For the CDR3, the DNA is TGTGCCAGCAGTTACTCGGCAGGAGACTACGAGCAGTACTTC.

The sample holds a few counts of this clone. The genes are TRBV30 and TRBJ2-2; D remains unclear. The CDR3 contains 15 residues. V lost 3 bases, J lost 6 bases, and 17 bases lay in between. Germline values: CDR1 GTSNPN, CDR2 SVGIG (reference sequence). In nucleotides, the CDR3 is TGTGCCTGGAGGAAAGGGTGGTTGTCCTCCGGGGAGCTGTTTTTT. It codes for CAWRKGWLSSGELFF.

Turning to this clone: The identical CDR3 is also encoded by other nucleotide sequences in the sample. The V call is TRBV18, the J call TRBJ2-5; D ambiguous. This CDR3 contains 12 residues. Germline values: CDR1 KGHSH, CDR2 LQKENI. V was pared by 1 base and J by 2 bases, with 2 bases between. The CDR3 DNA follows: TGTGCCAGCTCACCACAGCAAGAGACCCAGTACTTC. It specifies CASSPQQETQYF.

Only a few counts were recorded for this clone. The CDR3 DNA reads as TGTGCCAGCAGTGATGGGGACCGGGCAGGAAACACCATATATTTT. Its protein product is CASSDGDRAGNTIYF. The V gene is TRBV25-1, the J gene TRBJ1-3; weak D call: TRBD1 (5 bases). Germline V lookup: CDR1 MGHDK, CDR2 SYGVNS. V was clipped by 3 bases and J by 4 bases, with 13 bases between them. CDR3 length equals 15 residues.

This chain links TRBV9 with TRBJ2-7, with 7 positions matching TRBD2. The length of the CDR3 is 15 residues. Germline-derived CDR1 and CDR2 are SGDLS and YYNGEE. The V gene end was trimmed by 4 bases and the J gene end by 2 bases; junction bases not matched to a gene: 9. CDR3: CASSPQTGGTYEQYF. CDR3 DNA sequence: TGTGCCAGCAGCCCTCAGACGGGGGGTACCTACGAGCAGTACTTC.

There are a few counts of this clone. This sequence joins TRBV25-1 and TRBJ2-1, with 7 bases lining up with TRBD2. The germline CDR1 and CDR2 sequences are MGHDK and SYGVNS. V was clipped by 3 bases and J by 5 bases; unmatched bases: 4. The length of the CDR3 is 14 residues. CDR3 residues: CASSEGGGDNEQFF. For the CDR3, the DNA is TGTGCCAGCAGTGAGGGCGGGGGAGACAATGAGCAGTTCTTC.

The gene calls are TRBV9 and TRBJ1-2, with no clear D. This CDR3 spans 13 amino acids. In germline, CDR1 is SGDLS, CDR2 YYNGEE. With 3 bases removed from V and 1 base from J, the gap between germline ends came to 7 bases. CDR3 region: CASSATVNYGYTF. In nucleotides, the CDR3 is TGTGCCAGCAGCGCAACGGTTAACTATGGCTACACCTTC.

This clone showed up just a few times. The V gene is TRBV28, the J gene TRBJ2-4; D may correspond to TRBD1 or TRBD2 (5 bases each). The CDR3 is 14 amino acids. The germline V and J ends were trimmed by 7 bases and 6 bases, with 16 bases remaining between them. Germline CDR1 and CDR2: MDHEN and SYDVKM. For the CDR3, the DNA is TGTGCCAGCACCCGGGGACGGAACAGAAACATTCAGTACTTC. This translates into CASTRGRNRNIQYF.

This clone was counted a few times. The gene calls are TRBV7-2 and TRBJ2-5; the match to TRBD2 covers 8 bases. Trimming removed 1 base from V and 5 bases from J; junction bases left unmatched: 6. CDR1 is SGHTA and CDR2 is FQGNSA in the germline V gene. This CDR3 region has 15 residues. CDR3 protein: CASSLVVAGRETQYF. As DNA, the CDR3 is TGTGCCAGCAGCTTAGTGGTAGCGGGGAGGGAGACCCAGTACTTC. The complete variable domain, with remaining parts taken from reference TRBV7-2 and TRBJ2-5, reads GAGVSQSPSNKVTEKGKDVELRCDPISGHTALYWYRQSLGQGLEFLIYFQGNSAPDKSGLPSDRFSAERTGGSVSTLTIQRTQQEDSAVYLCASSLVVAGRETQYFGPGTRLLVL.

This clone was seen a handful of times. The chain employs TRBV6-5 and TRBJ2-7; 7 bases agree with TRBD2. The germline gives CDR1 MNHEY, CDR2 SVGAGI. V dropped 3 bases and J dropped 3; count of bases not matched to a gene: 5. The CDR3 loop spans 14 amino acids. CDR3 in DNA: TGTGCCAGCAGTTATTATGCTAGCGGCTACGAGCAGTACTTC. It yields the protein CASSYYASGYEQYF.

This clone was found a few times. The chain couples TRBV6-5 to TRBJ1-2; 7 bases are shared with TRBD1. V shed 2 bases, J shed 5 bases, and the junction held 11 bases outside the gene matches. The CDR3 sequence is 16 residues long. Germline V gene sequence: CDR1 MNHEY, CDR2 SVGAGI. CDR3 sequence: CASSYHGDSREYGYTF. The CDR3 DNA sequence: TGTGCCAGCAGTTACCACGGGGACAGTCGGGAATATGGCTACACCTTC.

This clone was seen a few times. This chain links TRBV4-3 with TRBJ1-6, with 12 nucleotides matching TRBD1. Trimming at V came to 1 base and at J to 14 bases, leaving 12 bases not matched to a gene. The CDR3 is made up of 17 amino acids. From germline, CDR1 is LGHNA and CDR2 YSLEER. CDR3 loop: CASSQGRRDRGLETLHF. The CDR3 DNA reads TGCGCCAGCAGCCAAGGCCGCCGGGACAGGGGGCTAGAAACCCTCCACTTT.

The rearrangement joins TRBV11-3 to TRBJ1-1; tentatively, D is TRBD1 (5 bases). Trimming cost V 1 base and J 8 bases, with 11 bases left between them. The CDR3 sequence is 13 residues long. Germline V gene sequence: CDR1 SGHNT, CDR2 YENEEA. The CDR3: CASSLVDRGEAFF. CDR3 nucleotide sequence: TGTGCCAGCAGCTTAGTCGACAGAGGGGAAGCTTTCTTT.

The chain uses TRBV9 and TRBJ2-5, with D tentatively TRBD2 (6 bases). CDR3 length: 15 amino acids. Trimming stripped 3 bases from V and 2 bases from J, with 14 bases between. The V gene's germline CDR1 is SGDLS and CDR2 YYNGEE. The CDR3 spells CASSARTTLQETQYF. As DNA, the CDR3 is TGTGCCAGCAGCGCCCGGACTACCCTACAAGAGACCCAGTACTTC.

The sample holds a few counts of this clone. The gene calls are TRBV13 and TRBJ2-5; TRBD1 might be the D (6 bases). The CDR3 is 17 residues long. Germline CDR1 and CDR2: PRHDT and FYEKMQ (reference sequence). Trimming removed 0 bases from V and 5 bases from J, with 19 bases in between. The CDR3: CASSLGVGHGTGETQYF. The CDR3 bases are TGTGCCAGCAGCTTAGGTGTGGGACATGGCACGGGGGAGACCCAGTACTTC.